This is a list of T cell receptor beta chains from one sample in a study of T-cell memory formation after mild COVID-19. A single record per CDR3 protein comes from TCRdb applying MiXCR to the 5' RACE reads. This sample carries 55,000 to 80,000 distinct CDR3 sequences, over 8.5% of them seen once, and the ten largest clones take around 1.1%. What was sequenced was PBMCs or a T cell subset sorted from them (not recorded which). These receptors originate from a man between 18 and 35 years old who had mild COVID-19 (a few samples of this study predate the infection). Cell type and time point are not known. The CDR3 runs from the conserved cysteine through the conserved F or W. A D gene is named only where the DNA matches it firmly. Clone sizes are given selectively: once, few, many, or a class where the clone is expanded.

clone size	D gene	J gene	V gene	CDR3 DNA	CDR3 protein
.	.	TRBJ2-5	TRBV7-2	TGTGCCAGCAGCTTGGCCGCAGGAGAGACCCAGTACTTC	CASSLAAGETQYF
many	.	TRBJ1-3	TRBV28	TGTGCCAGCAGCGTTGGGACCTCTGGAAACACCATATATTTT	CASSVGTSGNTIYF
.	.	TRBJ1-1	TRBV7-2	TGTGCCAGCAGCTTAGCGCCGAGTGGGGACACTGAAGCTTTCTTT	CASSLAPSGDTEAFF
many	.	TRBJ2-2	TRBV21-1	TGTGCCAGCAGCCTGGACAGGGTAAACACCGGGGAGCTGTTTTTT	CASSLDRVNTGELFF
few	TRBD2	TRBJ2-5	TRBV12-3/TRBV12-4	TGTGCCAGCACCCTTAGCGGGGGGATACAAGAGACCCAGTACTTC	CASTLSGGIQETQYF
.	.	TRBJ2-3	TRBV7-9	TGTGCCAGCAGCTATACAGGAGCAGATACGCAGTATTTT	CASSYTGADTQYF
few	TRBD2	TRBJ2-1	TRBV11-2	TGTGCCAGCAGCTTAGCGGGGGGGCTACCAGTGGACAATGAGCAGTTCTTC	CASSLAGGLPVDNEQFF
.	TRBD1	TRBJ2-5	TRBV4-1	TGCGCCAGCAGCCAAGACCGCCCGACAGGGGGCGGGGAGACCCAGTACTTC	CASSQDRPTGGGETQYF
.	.	TRBJ2-5	TRBV20-1	TGCAGTGCTAGAGATCCGGGGGCCTCGGAGACCCAGTACTTC	CSARDPGASETQYF
few	.	TRBJ1-2	TRBV10-3	TGTGCCATCAGTAATGGCTACACCTTC	CAISNGYTF
few	.	TRBJ1-1	TRBV14	TGTGCCAGCAGCCAATTGGGGACCGTAGGGGAAGCTTTCTTT	CASSQLGTVGEAFF
.	TRBD1	TRBJ1-1	TRBV2	TGTGCCAGCAGACAGGGGGCTGAAGCTTTCTTT	CASRQGAEAFF
.	.	TRBJ2-3	TRBV20-1	TGCAGTGCGAGAAAAGGAGCGGGCACGGATACGCAGTATTTT	CSARKGAGTDTQYF
few	.	TRBJ1-5	TRBV7-8	TGTGCCAGCAGCTTAGAGAGGGTTCAGCCCCAGCATTTT	CASSLERVQPQHF
.	.	TRBJ2-5	TRBV4-2	TGTGCCAGCAGCCAAGATCGGTCGGGGGCGCAAGAGACCCAGTACTTC	CASSQDRSGAQETQYF
.	TRBD2	TRBJ2-5	TRBV20-1	TGCAGTGCCCCGGGACTAGCGGGGGCCCTGGGGACCCAGTACTTC	CSAPGLAGALGTQYF
.	TRBD2	TRBJ2-5	TRBV7-2	TGTGCCAGCAGCCACCAGCGGGGGGGCCGAGAGACCCAGTACTTC	CASSHQRGGRETQYF
many	.	TRBJ2-1	TRBV20-1	TGCAGTGCTCCGGACTCAAGAGAGGATGAGCAGTTCTTC	CSAPDSREDEQFF
.	.	TRBJ2-5	TRBV20-1	TGCAGTGCTAAACGGGGACGCCAAGAGACCCAGTACTTC	CSAKRGRQETQYF
.	TRBD2	TRBJ2-5	TRBV20-1	TGCAGTGCTAGAGATCCACGGACTAGCTGGGAGACCCAGTACTTC	CSARDPRTSWETQYF
.	TRBD1	TRBJ2-1	TRBV7-2	TGTGCCAGCAGCCTCGGACAGGTGGGCGATGAGCAGTTCTTC	CASSLGQVGDEQFF
few	.	TRBJ2-5	TRBV5-1	TGCGCCAGCAGGCCGGGGGGGGGACAGCAAGAGACCCAGTACTTC	CASRPGGGQQETQYF
few	TRBD1	TRBJ2-3	TRBV2	TGTGCCAGCAGTGTTAACAGGGGGTCAGATACGCAGTATTTT	CASSVNRGSDTQYF
many	.	TRBJ2-3	TRBV5-1	TGCGCCAGCAGCCCGGACGACGGGGAAGATACGCAGTATTTT	CASSPDDGEDTQYF
many	.	TRBJ2-1	TRBV7-9	TGTGCCAGCAGCTTCGTTGAAAATGAGCAGTTCTTC	CASSFVENEQFF
few	.	TRBJ2-5	TRBV28	TGTGCCAGCAGTTTCGGCGGGGGCTACCAAGAGACCCAGTACTTC	CASSFGGGYQETQYF
few	.	TRBJ2-1	TRBV7-7	TGTGCTAGCAGTGGGGTGGACAATGAGCAGTTCTTC	CASSGVDNEQFF
many	TRBD1	TRBJ2-3	TRBV5-1	TGCGCCAGCAGCTTTGGACAGGACACAGATACGCAGTATTTT	CASSFGQDTDTQYF
many	.	TRBJ2-5	TRBV5-1	TGCGCCAGCCAGACAGCCGCCGAAGAGACCCAGTACTTC	CASQTAAEETQYF
.	.	TRBJ2-1	TRBV4-2	TGTGCCAGCAGCCCAGGCAGGATGGGGGGGGCCGACAATGAGCAGTTCTTC	CASSPGRMGGADNEQFF
few	.	TRBJ1-6	TRBV18	TGTGCCAGCTCACCACTTCCCCATTCACCCCTCCACTTT	CASSPLPHSPLHF
.	.	TRBJ2-3	TRBV3-1	TGTGCCAGCAGCCGGTTTGGGGTAGTCACAGATACGCAGTATTTT	CASSRFGVVTDTQYF
many	TRBD2	TRBJ2-7	TRBV3-1	TGTGCCAGCAGCCAGACGGGGGGGCTCTACGAGCAGTACTTC	CASSQTGGLYEQYF
few	.	TRBJ2-5	TRBV7-2	TGTGCCAGCAGCTACCGGTACGACCAAGAGACCCAGTACTTC	CASSYRYDQETQYF
.	.	TRBJ2-3	TRBV12-5	TGTGCTAGTGGTTCCGGGGACACAGATACGCAGTATTTT	CASGSGDTDTQYF
.	.	TRBJ1-3	TRBV27	TGTGCCAGCAGGTCCAGTGGAAACACCATATATTTT	CASRSSGNTIYF
medium-sized	.	TRBJ2-5	TRBV28	TGTGCCAGCAGTTCCGGGGTCTATGAGACCCAGTACTTC	CASSSGVYETQYF
many	.	TRBJ2-1	TRBV7-6	TGTGCCAGCAGCTTAGAGGGGGGTGGAGACAATGAGCAGTTCTTC	CASSLEGGGDNEQFF
.	.	TRBJ1-2	TRBV6-6	TGTGCCAGCAGCCTCAGGCGAGGCTACACCTTC	CASSLRRGYTF
many	TRBD1	TRBJ2-6	TRBV4-1	TGCGCCAGCAGCCAAGATCCGGGACAGGGGATACCTGGGGCCAACGTCCTGACTTTC	CASSQDPGQGIPGANVLTF
few	TRBD2	TRBJ2-1	TRBV20-1	TGCAGTGCTAGAATGGGACGGACGGGGGGGCCTCGGGATGAGCAGTTCTTC	CSARMGRTGGPRDEQFF
.	.	TRBJ2-4	TRBV7-3	TGTGCCAGCAGCTTAACCGGAAGCAGGGCCGACCCAATCGGGTCCATTCAGTACTTC	CASSLTGSRADPIGSIQYF
many	.	TRBJ2-7	TRBV7-9	TGTGCCAGCAGCTCCCGGACGGAAAGGTACGAGCAGTACTTC	CASSSRTERYEQYF
.	.	TRBJ1-5	TRBV4-3	TGCGCCAGCAGCCAAGATTTTAGTTATAGCAATCAGCCCCAGCATTTT	CASSQDFSYSNQPQHF
few	TRBD2	TRBJ2-1	TRBV18	TGTGCCAGCTTCCAGCGGGGGGGAAATGAGCAGTTCTTC	CASFQRGGNEQFF
few	TRBD2	TRBJ2-3	TRBV20-1	TGCAGTGCTGGGCCGGGACTAGCGGGGTACACAGATACGCAGTATTTT	CSAGPGLAGYTDTQYF
few	.	TRBJ1-1	TRBV7-2	TGTGCCAGCAGCTTAGCGGGTTTGGTGGCTTTCTTT	CASSLAGLVAFF
few	.	TRBJ2-1	TRBV7-9	TGTGCCAGCAGCTTAGTTTCGACAGCTTATTACAATGAGCAGTTCTTC	CASSLVSTAYYNEQFF
.	.	TRBJ2-3	TRBV5-1	TGCGCCAGCAGCATAGGAGGGGGCCGGGGCACAGATACGCAGTATTTT	CASSIGGGRGTDTQYF
few	.	TRBJ2-5	TRBV20-1	TGCAGTGCTCCTAGGCCGCCCTTAGTAGAGACCCAGTACTTC	CSAPRPPLVETQYF
.	.	TRBJ1-2	TRBV29-1	TGCAGCGTTGAGGGGAGGCCCTATGGCTACACCTTC	CSVEGRPYGYTF
.	TRBD1	TRBJ2-3	TRBV28	TGTGCCAGCAGTCAGCCGGGACAGGGTCAAGATACGCAGTATTTT	CASSQPGQGQDTQYF
.	.	TRBJ1-4	TRBV7-9	TGTGCCAGCAGTCTCCGGAGGGAAGATGAAAAACTGTTTTTT	CASSLRREDEKLFF
few	.	TRBJ2-3	TRBV7-2	TGTGCCAGCAGCCCTATCGGGGCTGGCACAGATACGCAGTATTTT	CASSPIGAGTDTQYF
.	TRBD1	TRBJ2-5	TRBV5-6	TGTGCCAGCAGCATCCGGGACAGAGAGACCCAGTACTTC	CASSIRDRETQYF
few	.	TRBJ1-2	TRBV11-3	TGTGCCAGAACTCTTAACCCATCATCCCCCCGCGGGGTCCCTTATGGCTACACCTTC	CARTLNPSSPRGVPYGYTF
.	TRBD1	TRBJ1-1	TRBV7-2	TGTGCCAGCAGCCCCCGGGACAGGGGTTTGAACACTGAAGCTTTCTTT	CASSPRDRGLNTEAFF
.	.	TRBJ1-5	TRBV6-5	TGTGCCAGCAGTTACCCCGGAGGGCCCCAGCATTTT	CASSYPGGPQHF
many	.	TRBJ2-1	TRBV15	TGTGCCACCAGCAAACTAGCTGGTGAGCAGTTCTTC	CATSKLAGEQFF
few	TRBD1	TRBJ2-6	TRBV18	TGTGCCAGCCCAGGTGCGGGACAGGGGGCGTCTGGGGCCAACGTCCTGACTTTC	CASPGAGQGASGANVLTF